Below, one TCR beta chain is given with its context. Study processing details: Amplifying reference gene primers gave estimates of nucleated cell counts. Method: immunoSEQ multiplex PCR; TCRdb's copy keeps in-frame clones and lacks some. V and J calls and clone size are as listed in that table; D and trimming were resolved from the DNA. The sample holds 56,000 or so clones, 65% to 80% seen once. These data are taken from a study of blood T cell repertoires in COVID-19. Turning to the study itself: Specimens from acute and convalescent COVID-19 originated in the United States, Italy and Spain.

Sequencing used peripheral blood. The receptor's source is a woman aged 70-85 years with acute or convalescent COVID-19.

This CDR3 reads CASSPILGDRAHEQFF. Written as DNA, the CDR3 is TGTGCCAGCAGTCCCATCCTTGGGGACAGGGCTCATGAGCAGTTCTTC. V and J are TRBV2 and TRBJ2-1; 9 bases align to TRBD1. The CDR3 is made up of 16 amino acids. Germline V gene lookup returns CDR1 SNHLY and CDR2 FYNNEI. The V segment lost 5 bases and the J segment 8 bases; nucleotides outside the gene matches: 13.